The entry below describes one T cell receptor (beta chain). Antigen specificity is unknown. The data belong to a study of OX40 agonist ivuxolimab in advanced cancers. Looked up from germline, CDR1 is SGHNT and CDR2 is YENEEA. The CDR3 is 14 amino acids. Trimming removed 5 bases from V and 3 bases from J, with 14 bases in between. Points from the study as a whole: Low levels of normalized T-cell clonal expansion also appeared in some nonresponders.

Here immunoSEQ multiplex PCR was the method, and the copy in TCRdb shows in-frame clones only, minus some. The sample lists tens of thousands of clones, more than 85% occurring once. The sequence came from an adult with an advanced solid tumor such as melanoma, head and neck, liver or kidney cancer. The sample was CD4+ or CD8+ T cells sorted from blood, taken in a trial of the OX40 agonist ivuxolimab. The chain combines TRBV11-3 with TRBJ2-7; D is tentatively TRBD1 or TRBD2 (5 bases each). The CDR3 sequence is CASSPGTPDYEQYF. CDR3 coding DNA: TGTGCCAGCAGCCCCGGGACCCCGGACTACGAGCAGTACTTC. Complete variable domain (other parts from reference TRBV11-3 and TRBJ2-7): EAGVVQSPRYKIIEKKQPVAFWCNPISGHNTLYWYLQNLGQGPELLIRYENEEAVDDSQLPKDRFSAERLKGVDSTLKIQPAELGDSAVYLCASSPGTPDYEQYFGPGTRLTVT.